This TCR beta chain appears in the sequencing data of a study of CD8 T cells in Susac syndrome. General observations from the study: The authors acknowledged that the study's TCR sequencing and HLA analysis involved relatively few individuals.

About this clonotype: Its antigen is not identified.

CDR3 length: 15 amino acids. Germline V CDR1 and CDR2: SGHRS, YFSETQ. V was clipped by 5 bases and J by 6 bases; unmatched bases: 10. CD8+ and CD4+ T cells circulating in blood were sequenced for TCR beta. Controls were age- and sex-matched healthy donors. Roughly 0.45 to 1 ug RNA was reverse transcribed with random hexamers. An immunoSEQ multiplex PCR generated amplified TCR beta CDR3 products spanning 54 Vbeta and 13 Jbeta. Each CDR3 protein is one row after TCRdb ran MiXCR on the immunoSEQ multiplex PCR reads. The repertoire includes about 200,000 distinct CDR3 sequences, 90% to 95% of them detected once, and roughly 0.1% sits in the top ten.

This sequence was found in a human donor in good health. Sequencing was performed on CD4+ T cells from PBMCs. The chain links TRBV5-1 to TRBJ2-2, with 7 bases identical to TRBD1. CDR3 protein: CASSPSDRVPGELFF. The DNA for the CDR3 is TGCGCCAGCAGTCCCTCCGACAGGGTCCCCGGGGAGCTGTTTTTT.